The 22 T cell receptor beta chains listed next were all sequenced from one sample in a study of CD8 T cells in ankylosing spondylitis. TCRdb re-analysed the 5' RACE reads in MiXCR, keeping a single row per CDR3 protein. The sample lists under 120,000 distinct CDR3 sequences; under 30% were seen once. The sample consisted of synovial fluid, either unsorted or a sorted T cell fraction (not recorded which). The receptors here all came from a male donor with ankylosing spondylitis.

CDR3 region: CASSPPDRDPEAFF. DNA of the CDR3: TGCGCCAGCAGCCCACCTGACAGAGACCCTGAAGCTTTCTTT. The gene calls are TRBV5-1 and TRBJ1-1, with D possibly TRBD1 on 5 matching bases. This CDR3 region has 14 residues. CDR1 is SGHRS, CDR2 YFSETQ, per germline. Between the trimmed V and J ends, which lost 4 bases and 6 bases, there was a span of 16 bases.

This chain joins TRBV10-3 and TRBJ1-1, with 7 bases identical to TRBD1. Germline CDR1 is ENHRY and CDR2 is SYGVKD. V shed 4 bases and J 5 bases; nucleotides not matched to a gene: 4. The CDR3 consists of 13 residues. CDR3 coding DNA: TGTGCCATCAGTGTAACAGGGGTTACTGAAGCTTTCTTT. Its protein product is CAISVTGVTEAFF.

In this sample, this clonotype turned up a few times. The gene calls are TRBV13 and TRBJ2-1, with 15 bases fitting TRBD2. The CDR3 spans 18 residues. The V segment lost 5 bases and the J segment 0 bases; nucleotides outside the gene matches: 5. Germline V CDR1 and CDR2: PRHDT, FYEKMQ (reference sequence). The CDR3 sequence: CASSRRTSGRASYNEQFF. In DNA form, the CDR3 reads TGTGCCAGCAGCCGCCGGACTAGCGGGAGGGCCTCCTACAATGAGCAGTTCTTC.

This clonotype was seen only a few times. The gene calls are TRBV5-4 and TRBJ2-2; no clear D gene. This CDR3 region has 15 residues. V dropped 3 bases and J dropped 0 bases, with 9 bases sitting between them. CDR1 and CDR2 from the germline V gene are SGHNT and YYREEE (reference sequence). The CDR3 DNA sequence: TGTGCCAGCAGCTACGGCGGAACGAACACCGGGGAGCTGTTTTTT. Amino acid sequence: CASSYGGTNTGELFF.

The chain couples TRBV12-3 or TRBV12-4 to TRBJ2-5, with D possibly matching TRBD1 (5 bases). The CDR3 contains 14 residues. V dropped 3 bases and J dropped 6 bases, with 14 bases sitting between them. The CDR3 sequence: CASSLGQGGQTQYF. The CDR3 region has the DNA TGTGCCAGCAGTTTGGGCCAGGGTGGACAGACCCAGTACTTC.

The chain employs TRBV30 and TRBJ1-6; D is uncertain. This CDR3 is built from 14 residues. Per the germline V gene, CDR1 is GTSNPN and CDR2 is SVGIG (reference sequence). Trimming cost V 6 bases and J 7 bases, with 16 bases left between them. CDR3 region: CACLRRAENSPLHF. The CDR3 DNA follows: TGTGCCTGCCTTCGCCGGGCAGAAAATTCACCCCTCCACTTT.

This clonotype was seen only a few times. The rearrangement joins TRBV29-1 to TRBJ2-2; D gene uncertain. This CDR3 contains 13 residues. V lost 4 bases and J 1 base, leaving 7 bases between the germline ends. Per germline, CDR1 SQVTM and CDR2 ANQGSEA. The CDR3 nucleotides read TGCAGCGTTGGTTCACAGAACACCGGGGAGCTGTTTTTT. Protein sequence: CSVGSQNTGELFF.

The chain uses TRBV24-1 and TRBJ1-5; 9 bases align to TRBD1. The CDR3 has 15 amino acids. V dropped 3 bases and J dropped 4; count of bases not matched to a gene: 3. Germline lookup yields CDR1 KGHDR and CDR2 SFDVKD. CDR3 protein: CATSDTGTGNQPQHF. CDR3 nucleotide sequence: TGTGCCACCAGTGATACAGGGACAGGGAATCAGCCCCAGCATTTT.

The chain uses TRBV7-2 and TRBJ1-5; possibly TRBD1 for D (6 bases). V lost 5 bases and J 5 bases, leaving 13 bases between the germline ends. This CDR3 comprises 14 residues. The germline V gene has CDR1 SGHTA and CDR2 FQGNSA. The CDR3 DNA sequence: TGTGCCAGCAGCCGACAGGTGTTGGATCAGCCCCAGCATTTT. Its translation: CASSRQVLDQPQHF. Drawing the rest from reference TRBV7-2 and TRBJ1-5, the complete variable domain is GAGVSQSPSNKVTEKGKDVELRCDPISGHTALYWYRQSLGQGLEFLIYFQGNSAPDKSGLPSDRFSAERTGGSVSTLTIQRTQQEDSAVYLCASSRQVLDQPQHFGDGTRLSIL.

V and J are TRBV5-1 and TRBJ1-1; TRBD1 matches at 8 bases. Germline-derived CDR1 and CDR2 are SGHRS and YFSETQ. With 4 bases clipped from V and 1 base from J, the junction kept 9 bases outside the gene matches. There are 16 residues in the CDR3. This chain's CDR3 is CASSQGQGAPNTEAFF. The CDR3 DNA reads as TGCGCCAGCAGCCAAGGACAGGGCGCTCCGAACACTGAAGCTTTCTTT.

This rearrangement joins TRBV12-3 or TRBV12-4 to TRBJ2-5; weak D call: TRBD1 (6 bases). Trimming pared 3 bases from V and 4 bases from J, leaving 12 bases between. The CDR3 consists of 14 residues. The CDR3 loop reads CASSFRSGAETQYF. The CDR3 DNA sequence: TGTGCCAGCAGTTTTCGGTCAGGGGCAGAGACCCAGTACTTC.

This clonotype showed up just a few times. The CDR3 region is CASSSPLLVGTGELFF. The CDR3 DNA sequence: TGTGCCAGCAGCTCCCCCTTACTTGTGGGTACCGGGGAGCTGTTTTTT. The chain couples TRBV7-8 to TRBJ2-2; D remains unclear. Germline CDR1 is SGHVS and CDR2 is FQNEAQ. Trimming left V 4 bases short and J 5 bases short, with 17 bases between. This CDR3 spans 16 amino acids.

About this clonotype itself: A much bigger clone sits one base away, suggesting this may be a read error. CDR3 amino acids: CAWSVRPLAGGNTGELVF. The CDR3 DNA follows: TGTGCCTGGAGTGTAAGACCCCTAGCGGGAGGTAACACCGGGGAGCTGGTTTTT. The V call is TRBV30, the J call TRBJ2-2; 11 bases are a match to TRBD2. In germline, CDR1 is GTSNPN, CDR2 SVGIG (reference sequence). This CDR3 contains 18 residues.

This clonotype has a handful of counts. V is TRBV7-2 and J is TRBJ2-5; TRBD1 is a possible D gene (5 bases). The CDR3 runs 14 residues. Trimming stripped 2 bases from V and 0 bases from J, with 7 bases between. Germline lookup yields CDR1 SGHTA and CDR2 FQGNSA. The CDR3 sequence: CASSLRTNQETQYF. The DNA for the CDR3 is TGTGCCAGCAGCTTAAGGACAAACCAAGAGACCCAGTACTTC.

This clonotype was observed a few times. The chain has TRBV20-1 and TRBJ2-1, with 10 bases lining up with TRBD1. V was clipped by 3 bases and J by 3 bases; unmatched bases: 5. Germline assignment: CDR1 DFQATT and CDR2 SNEGSKA (reference sequence). This CDR3 is 15 amino acids long. The CDR3 region has the DNA TGCAGTGCTAGTCCGGGACAGGGGTACTACAATGAGCAGTTCTTC. It yields the protein CSASPGQGYYNEQFF.

The chain employs TRBV12-3 or TRBV12-4 and TRBJ2-1, with 7 bases lining up with TRBD2. This CDR3 has 15 residues. The J segment lost 4 bases and the V segment lost 6 bases, leaving 9 bases of the junction unmatched. The CDR3 loop is CASSPSGVPYNEQFF. The DNA of the CDR3 is TGTGCCAGCAGCCCAAGCGGGGTTCCATACAATGAGCAGTTCTTC.

The chain uses TRBV20-1 and TRBJ1-2; the match to TRBD1 covers 8 bases. The V and J ends lost 4 bases and 7 bases, in that order; junction bases with no gene match: 2. The CDR3 is 11 amino acids. Germline lookup yields CDR1 DFQATT and CDR2 SNEGSKA (reference sequence). CDR3 protein: CSATDRAGYTF. The CDR3 nucleotides are TGCAGTGCTACGGACAGGGCTGGCTACACCTTC.

The gene calls are TRBV24-1 and TRBJ2-2, with 9 bases lining up with TRBD2. V was clipped by 3 bases and J by 7 bases; unmatched bases: 20. In germline, CDR1 is KGHDR, CDR2 SFDVKD. This CDR3 is built from 20 residues. The CDR3 sequence: CATSDPRGSGRKIFGGELFF. The CDR3, as DNA: TGTGCCACCAGTGATCCCCGGGGGAGCGGGAGGAAAATATTCGGCGGGGAGCTGTTTTTT.

This clonotype came up many times. The chain recombines TRBV11-2 with TRBJ1-6, with 9 bases that match TRBD1. The CDR3 totals 16 residues. Germline V gene data show CDR1 as SGHAT and CDR2 as FQNNGV. The ends lost 2 bases at V and 7 bases at J; junction bases unmatched: 6. The CDR3 coding sequence is TGTGCCAGCAGCTTACAACAGGGGGCTTACAATTCACCCCTCCACTTT. Translating gives CASSLQQGAYNSPLHF.

V is TRBV18 and J is TRBJ2-7; a possible D gene is TRBD1 (5 bases). CDR3 length equals 13 residues. The ends were cut back, 2 bases at V and 2 bases at J, with 7 bases in the middle. Germline CDR1 KGHSH, CDR2 LQKENI. Here the CDR3 DNA reads TGTGCCAGCTCACCAGCACAGGCCTACGAGCAGTACGTC. It codes for CASSPAQAYEQYV.

The J gene is TRBJ2-1, the V gene TRBV20-1; D perhaps matches TRBD1 (5 bases). CDR1 is DFQATT, CDR2 SNEGSKA, per germline (reference sequence). The V end was cut by 3 bases, the J end by 9 bases, with 18 bases between. There are 14 residues in the CDR3. CDR3 in DNA: TGCAGTGCTAGCGATAGGGGATATCGGAGTGAGCAGTTCTTC. This gives the protein CSASDRGYRSEQFF.

This clonotype appeared a few times. The gene calls are TRBV5-1 and TRBJ1-1; 9 bases align to TRBD1. V was clipped by 3 bases and J by 4 bases; unmatched bases: 7. The CDR3 consists of 15 residues. Germline V gene data show CDR1 as SGHRS and CDR2 as YFSETQ. Here the CDR3 DNA reads TGCGCCAGCAGCTCCGGGACAGGGATGGTCACTGAAGCTTTCTTT. As protein: CASSSGTGMVTEAFF.